This TCR beta chain was captured in a study of blood T cell repertoires in COVID-19. About the study: PBMCs, B-cell-depleted T cells, or T cells were the source of the cDNA or gDNA that made up the material.

TCRdb's table, derived via immunoSEQ multiplex PCR, lists solely in-frame clones and lacks some. This sample has 200,000 to 250,000 clones, with about 87% found just once. This CDR3 is built from 15 residues. In germline, CDR1 is LGHNA, CDR2 YNFKEQ. The V segment lost 2 bases and the J segment 4 bases; nucleotides outside the gene matches: 6. This receptor was identified in a man between 65 and 85 years old with acute or convalescent COVID-19. The J gene is TRBJ1-2, the V gene TRBV4-2, with TRBD1 matching 8 bases. Sequenced input: peripheral blood. The CDR3 region is CASSQLTGDLYGYTF. The CDR3 nucleotides read TGTGCCAGCAGCCAACTGACAGGGGACCTCTATGGCTACACCTTC.